One sample yielded the 8 T cell receptor beta chains listed below, sequenced in a study of T cell clusters in autoimmune cytopenias. TRB rearrangements were amplified by touch-down multiplex PCR with mixed TRB-A/B primers. One entry per CDR3 protein, without DNA, is what TCRdb gives after re-calling the multiplex PCR reads. The data show 9,500 to 15,000 distinct CDR3 sequences, and the top ten clones hold 3% to 3.5%. TRB was amplified from around 250 ng of peripheral blood genomic DNA per sample. This same sample was also part of a study on T cell repertoires in aging, cancer and after chemotherapy.

Material for sequencing was peripheral blood. The source of these receptors is a human donor in good health.

The chain recombines TRBV7-2 with TRBJ1-5. CDR3 size: 13 residues. Germline assignment: CDR1 SGHTA and CDR2 FQGNSA. CDR3 sequence reads: CASSSGPYQPQHF.

The V gene is TRBV20-1, the J gene TRBJ1-1; checking the TCRdb D call of TRBD1 is not possible without DNA. There are 13 residues in the CDR3. Germline V gene sequence: CDR1 DFQATT, CDR2 SNEGSKA (reference sequence). This chain's CDR3 is CSAGQGITTEAFF.

CDR3 in amino acids: CASSLVGGVRETQYF. The chain uses TRBV11-2 and TRBJ2-5; the TCRdb call, TRBD1, lacks DNA for checking. Looked up from germline, CDR1 is SGHAT and CDR2 is FQNNGV. CDR3 size: 15 residues.

This clonotype is called medium-sized based on its frequency. The CDR3 here is CSARGLAGGEQYF. The genes are TRBV20-1 and TRBJ2-7; TCRdb names TRBD2, which stays unverified in the absence of DNA. The CDR3 sequence is 13 residues long. Germline CDR1 is DFQATT and CDR2 is SNEGSKA (reference sequence).

This clonotype ranks as medium-sized in terms of frequency. The chain couples TRBV6-5 to TRBJ1-2; TCRdb proposes TRBD1, but this gene call is untestable without DNA. Germline V gene lookup returns CDR1 MNHEY and CDR2 SVGAGI. CDR3 size: 13 residues. CDR3 region: CASRPGDRGGYTF.

This chain links TRBV6-5 with TRBJ2-5; TCRdb's assignment of TRBD2 cannot be checked, as there is no DNA. CDR3 length: 16 residues. Germline V gene lookup returns CDR1 MNHEY and CDR2 SVGAGI. CDR3: CASSYGAGGLQETQYF.

Measured by frequency, this clonotype is medium-sized. The gene calls are TRBV5-4 and TRBJ1-2; TCRdb's D call, TRBD1, is unchecked because there is no DNA. CDR3 length equals 16 residues. Germline V gene data show CDR1 as SGHNT and CDR2 as YYREEE (reference sequence). CDR3 region: CASSPGPTNLNYGYTF.

This sequence joins TRBV20-1 and TRBJ2-6. This CDR3 region has 16 residues. Germline V gives CDR1 DFQATT, CDR2 SNEGSKA (reference sequence). CDR3 residues: CSANYPRISGANVLTF.